This T cell receptor (beta chain) was sequenced for a study of blood T cell repertoires in COVID-19. V lost 5 bases and J lost 8; bases outside the gene matches: 7. Germline-derived CDR1 and CDR2 are MNHNY and SVGAGI (reference sequence). CDR3 length: 14 residues. TCRdb keeps only in-frame clones here, not all; method: immunoSEQ multiplex PCR. The data show about 100,000 clones, about two thirds seen once. The sequence was collected from a woman between 35 and 50 years old with acute or convalescent COVID-19. The source material was peripheral blood. The rearrangement joins TRBV6-6 to TRBJ1-4; 8 bases map to TRBD1. CDR3 coding DNA: TGTGCCAGCAGTACGTCCCGGGACAGGGAAAAACTGTTTTTT. This gives the protein CASSTSRDREKLFF.